This T cell receptor (beta chain) appears in the sequencing data of a study of T cells in Graves' hyperthyroidism and ophthalmopathy. About the study: Before treatment of any kind, peripheral blood was taken at initial diagnosis.

Patients aged 18 to 65 with hyperthyroidism were newly diagnosed, with duration under 2 months. Orbital computed tomography, thyroid ultrasound, serum thyroxine and TRAb, and clinical symptoms together informed the diagnoses. The V end lost 7 bases, the J end lost 1 base, and 15 bases lay between the germline ends. The germline V gene encodes CDR1 MGHDK and CDR2 SYGVNS. The CDR3 sequence is 15 residues long. Concerning this clonotype itself: Its antigen is not known.

Findings of the study overall: Blood also contained most expanded thyroid clonotypes above 0.001.

Amplification of TCR beta CDR3 regions was performed using RNA transcripts as template. Using the HTBI primer set, a first-round RT-PCR was run on the TCR CDR3. TCRdb analysed the multiplex PCR reads with MiXCR anew, one entry per CDR3 protein. The table records about 400,000 distinct CDR3 sequences, less than 15% of them present only once. This TCR was sampled from a woman aged 18-29 years with Graves' hyperthyroidism. This rearrangement joins TRBV25-1 to TRBJ2-3; possibly TRBD1 for D (5 bases). Sequencing input: blood. CDR3 DNA sequence: TGTGCCAGCAAGGGGTTGGGGAAGGGCACAGATACGCAGTATTTT. Translated: CASKGLGKGTDTQYF.